This T cell receptor (beta chain) was captured by sequencing in a study of T cell responses to AZD1222 COVID-19 vaccine. The trim removed 4 bases at V and 7 bases at J, leaving 8 bases unmatched. CDR3 length: 14 residues. The germline V gene has CDR1 SQVTM and CDR2 ANQGSEA. The study, taken as a whole, reports: The donor cohort was predominantly white British with a female majority, and clonal diversity may have been underestimated. Repertoire sampling happened only post peak T cell response.

Assay used: immunoSEQ multiplex PCR; TCRdb lists only in-frame clones, some missing. The sample yields about 210,000 clones, about 95% seen once. As concerns this clone: Its matching antigen is unknown.

Sequences were derived from peripheral blood, sampled 28 days after the second dose of the MenACWY control vaccine. The TCR was taken from an adult who received the MenACWY meningococcal vaccine as a control. The rearrangement joins TRBV29-1 to TRBJ1-1; TRBD1 agrees at 11 bases. CDR3 bases: TGCAGCGTTGGGGGGGACAGGGGGAATGGTGAAGCTTTCTTT. Translating gives CSVGGDRGNGEAFF.